This record concerns one T cell receptor (beta chain) sequence. Antigen unknown. PCR used 60 Vbeta primers and 13 Jbeta primers. Using immunoSEQ multiplex PCR, the repertoire was profiled, and TCRdb retains in-frame clones only, with some absent. The sample consists of around 130,000 clones, approximately 80% of them appearing once. This entry comes from a study of cytomegalovirus exposure and HLA in healthy donors. There are 15 residues in the CDR3. Trimming took 7 bases from V and 4 from J; bases not matched to a gene: 12. Per the germline V gene, CDR1 is SQVTM and CDR2 is ANQGSEA. Study findings and constraints: Per a later analysis, HLA-associated TCR beta chains showed more clonal expansion than other, equally common TCR beta chains.

The sequenced sample was PBMCs. The chain uses TRBV29-1 and TRBJ2-1, with TRBD2 identical over 8 bases. The TCR originated in a man between 18 and 29 years old in good health and CMV-seronegative. The CDR3, as DNA: TGCAGCGGCCGCAGGGTAGCGGGATTGTACAATGAGCAGTTCTTC. Its translation: CSGRRVAGLYNEQFF.